This T cell receptor beta chain was recovered during a study of cytomegalovirus exposure and HLA in healthy donors. Worth noting for this clone: What it binds is unknown.

PCR employed 60 Vbeta and 13 Jbeta primers. Sequencing used immunoSEQ multiplex PCR; TCRdb keeps in-frame clones, though not all of them. The sample shows approximately 190,000 clones, approximately 80% of them seen only once. Overall study findings and caveats: The authors assumed roughly uniform sequencing depth across donors for presence/absence analyses.

Germline loops: CDR1 SGHNT, CDR2 YYREEE (reference sequence). The CDR3 contains 15 residues. V lost 0 bases and J 5 bases, leaving 14 bases between the germline ends. The sequencing sample was made of PBMCs. The chain carries TRBV5-4 and TRBJ2-5, with a tentative D call TRBD1 (6 bases). This TCR was sampled from a woman in her twenties or thirties in good health and CMV-seropositive. The CDR3 protein is CASSLEGRGIETQYF. CDR3 in DNA: TGTGCCAGCAGCTTGGAGGGCAGGGGAATTGAGACCCAGTACTTC.